This TCR beta chain was identified during a study of read filtering for tumor transcriptome and immune sequencing. Study in general: Mean patient age was approximately 66 years, range roughly 45 to 80; 17 male, 11 to 15 female. By R-ISS, stages I, II and III held approximately 8, 17 and 7 patients. Whole-transcriptome libraries were prepared after DNase treatment.

The CDR3 covers 14 residues. V shed 5 bases and J 8 bases; nucleotides not matched to a gene: 2. Germline V CDR1 and CDR2: KGHDR, SFDVKD. From 300 to 450 ng of RNA, a library with molecular barcoded alpha/delta and beta/gamma adaptors was made. TCRdb passed the reads through MiXCR, listing each CDR3 protein once. This table has approximately 38,000 distinct CDR3 sequences, roughly 13% appearing once. Study-level findings and limits: Sorted CD138-negative bone marrow cells were not purified T cells.

Regarding this clonotype: The antigen is undetermined.

The sample consisted of a population of CD138-negative cells sorted from bone marrow. The rearrangement joins TRBV24-1 to TRBJ2-1, with 13 bases identical to TRBD2. The receptor's source is a donor over 35 with multiple myeloma. The CDR3 loop is CATSGTSGSYEQFF. In DNA form, the CDR3 reads TGTGCCACCAGTGGGACTAGCGGGAGTTATGAGCAGTTCTTC.